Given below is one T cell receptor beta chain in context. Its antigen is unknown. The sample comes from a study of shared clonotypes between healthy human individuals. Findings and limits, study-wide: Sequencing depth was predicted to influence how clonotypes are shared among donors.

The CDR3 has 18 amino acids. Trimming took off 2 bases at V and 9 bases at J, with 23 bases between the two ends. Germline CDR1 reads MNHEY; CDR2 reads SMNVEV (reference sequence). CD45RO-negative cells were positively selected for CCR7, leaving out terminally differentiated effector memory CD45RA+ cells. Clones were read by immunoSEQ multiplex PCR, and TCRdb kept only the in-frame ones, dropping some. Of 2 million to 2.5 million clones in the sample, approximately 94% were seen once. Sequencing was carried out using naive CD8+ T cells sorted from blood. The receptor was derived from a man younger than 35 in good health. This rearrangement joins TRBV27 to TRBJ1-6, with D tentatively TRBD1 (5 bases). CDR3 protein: CASSLVGAAGPGGSPLHF. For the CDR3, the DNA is TGTGCCAGCAGTTTAGTAGGAGCGGCGGGACCCGGAGGTTCACCCCTCCACTTT.